This T cell receptor (beta chain) came from a study of vaccination effects on CD4 cells after COVID-19 (dated by TCRdb to between 2020 and 2023). For the wider study: Each participant got two doses of an mRNA SARS-CoV-2 vaccine, either BNT162b2 or mRNA-1273. Cultures from other donors in the study were sequenced using the Oncomine TCR Beta short-read assay on an Illumina iSeq 100. The full study included around nine COVID-19 convalescent patients and several SARS-CoV-2-naive healthy vaccine recipients. In a couple of convalescent patients, pre-vaccine samples were collected 16 days and one week ahead of the first dose, 142 and 148 days after COVID-19 diagnosis. In both COVID-19 convalescent patients and infection-naive vaccine recipients, the study compared SARS-CoV-2 spike-specific CD4+ TCR repertoires from before mRNA vaccination with those from after it.

The method was the immunoSEQ multiplex PCR assay. DNA from the CD4+ T cells that had been cultured and isolated underwent TCR beta CDR3 sequencing. On the authors' methods: The analysis removed non-productive TCR sequences, trimmed reads to the CDR3 region, and retained only CDR3s that were 7 or more amino acids long. The MANAFEST web app was used to pick out antigen-specific clonotypes by comparing their expansion in peptide wells with that in reference cultures. Positive clones required FDR<0.05 expansion versus reference and all other wells, odds ratio above 5, and frequency above 0.1% in two replicate wells. Clonotypes significantly expanded in SARS-CoV-2 spike wells and in at least one common cold coronavirus spike condition were defined as cross-reactive. Levenshtein distance calculated with the stringdist R package was used to assess CDR3 similarity, and unrooted trees were constructed with ape in R 3.6.1. TCRdb retrieved this table from immuneACCESS and kept in-frame rearrangements only. Not all clones are present; in checked studies, unresolved V genes account for under half, and no reason is known for the remainder. V and J calls and clone size follow that table, whereas D and trimming were derived from the DNA. In all, the sample holds about 45,000 clones, and around 74% of those were seen once. The ten largest clonotypes hold approximately 28% of the sample.

To identify antigen-specific CD4+ T cell clonotypes by their expansion, the ViraFEST assay first stimulated PBMC with viral peptide pools and then applied TCR sequencing. After approximately 11 days of culture, CD4+ T cells were isolated with the EasySep CD4+ T cell isolation kit. PCR-confirmed SARS-CoV-2 infection had occurred in convalescent patients between March and December 2020, before the Alpha, Beta and Delta variants emerged in the United States. Two million PBMC per well were cultured in IMDM with roughly 5% human AB serum, 9 to 10 IU/ml IL-2 and gentamicin, plus 10 ug/ml peptides. Half of the culture medium was replaced with fresh IL-2-containing medium on days 3 and 7. Unless noted otherwise, every peptide stimulation condition was cultured in triplicate wells. Using Ficoll-Paque Plus gradient centrifugation, PBMC were separated from whole blood and then either used fresh or cryopreserved at -140C. Genomic DNA was extracted from cultured CD4+ T cells with the QIAamp micro DNA kit.

What the work shows at the level of the full study, not this receptor alone: Both infection-induced and vaccine-induced clones contracted markedly at late post-vaccination timepoints, which is consistent with waning T cell responses. In convalescent patients, the post-vaccine spike-reactive repertoire was composed mainly of new vaccine-induced clones that were largely distinct from infection-induced clones. Only a small number of convalescent patients were included, and no early post-infection timepoints were available, which limited the study.

Concerning this clone: It has no known antigen specificity. No much larger clone exists at a distance of one base, and base qualities are not known.

The source material was CD4+ T cells from PBMCs cultured with a peptide pool, sampled before COVID-19 vaccination. The TCR was taken from a human donor who had a prior SARS-CoV-2 infection.

The CDR3 sequence is CASSVESRGTGKGYTF. Read as DNA, the sequence is TGTGCCAGCAGCGTAGAGAGTAGAGGGACAGGGAAAGGCTACACCTTC. This chain joins TRBV9 to TRBJ1-2; 9 bases in the middle match TRBD1. CDR1 and CDR2 are read off the germline V gene as SGDLS and YYNGEE. Here V drops 0 bases and J drops 8 bases, and the junction holds 11 bases not matched to any gene. Its CDR3 holds 16 amino acids, cysteine through phenylalanine. Only the CDR3 part of the read is kept: 48 bases, read in frame from the first base.